The subject of this entry is one T cell receptor (beta chain). Its antigen is not known. Germline V gene sequence: CDR1 SGHVS, CDR2 FQNEAQ. V was pared by 2 bases and J by 0 bases, with 9 bases between. This CDR3 contains 15 residues. The data were obtained in a study of cytomegalovirus exposure and HLA in healthy donors. Turning to the study itself: When 350 to 500 donors were genotyped, approximately 80% of them were found to fall in the Caucasian-associated ancestry cluster.

General study results and limits: Most TCR beta V segments were productive about 90% or about 30% of the time in an earlier analysis.

Researchers ran the PCR with 60 Vbeta and 13 Jbeta primers. The assay was immunoSEQ multiplex PCR, and TCRdb's table has in-frame clones only and misses some. The sample lists about 170,000 clones, 65% to 85% occurring once. This receptor was obtained from a woman in her forties or fifties in good health and CMV-seropositive. This chain connects TRBV7-8 to TRBJ2-3; D possibly corresponds to TRBD2 (5 bases). The sequenced sample consisted of PBMCs. The chain's CDR3 is CASSLLRTSTDTQYF. CDR3 sequence (DNA): TGTGCCAGCAGCTTACTCAGGACTAGCACAGATACGCAGTATTTT. Full variable domain (remainder filled in from reference TRBV7-8 and TRBJ2-3): GAGVSQSPRYKVAKRGQDVALRCDPISGHVSLFWYQQALGQGPEFLTYFQNEAQLDKSGLPSDRFFAERPEGSVSTLKIQRTQQEDSAVYLCASSLLRTSTDTQYFGPGTRLTVL.